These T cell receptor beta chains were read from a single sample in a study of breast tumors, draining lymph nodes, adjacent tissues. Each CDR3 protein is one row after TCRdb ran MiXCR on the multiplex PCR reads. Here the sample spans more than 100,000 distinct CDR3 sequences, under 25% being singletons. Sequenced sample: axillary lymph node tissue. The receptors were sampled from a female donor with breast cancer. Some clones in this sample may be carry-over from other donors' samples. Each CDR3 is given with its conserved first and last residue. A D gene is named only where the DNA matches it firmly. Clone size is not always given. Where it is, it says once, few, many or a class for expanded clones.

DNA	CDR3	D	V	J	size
TGTGCCAGCAGCTTAGGACTAGCGGGGTCTGGGGCCAACGTCCTGACTTTC	CASSLGLAGSGANVLTF	TRBD2	TRBV7-2	TRBJ2-6	many
TGTGCCAGTAGTGACACAGGGGGCGCGACTCAGCCCCAGCATTTT	CASSDTGGATQPQHF	TRBD1	TRBV19	TRBJ1-5	.
TGCAGTGCTATCGCGGGGGACGCCTACAATGAGCAGTTCTTC	CSAIAGDAYNEQFF	TRBD2	TRBV20-1	TRBJ2-1	many
TGTGCCAGCAGACAGGGTTATGAGCAGTACTTC	CASRQGYEQYF	.	TRBV2	TRBJ2-7	many
TGTGCCAGCACCAACCGACTAGCGGGAGGCTCCTACAATGAGCAGTTCTTC	CASTNRLAGGSYNEQFF	TRBD2	TRBV12-3/TRBV12-4	TRBJ2-1	many
TGTGCCAGCAGCCAAGATCTGGCAGCGGGGAACACTGAAGCTTTCTTT	CASSQDLAAGNTEAFF	.	TRBV4-2	TRBJ1-1	.
TGTGCCTGGAGTGCTGAGGACAGGGGGACCTACGAGCAGTACTTC	CAWSAEDRGTYEQYF	TRBD1	TRBV30	TRBJ2-7	many
TGTGCCAGCAGGAGCGGTAAGAGCGACGAGCAGTACTTC	CASRSGKSDEQYF	.	TRBV6-6	TRBJ2-7	many
TGCAGTGCTACTTCTAGCGGGAGTTCCTACGAGCAGTACTTC	CSATSSGSSYEQYF	TRBD2	TRBV20-1	TRBJ2-7	many
TGTGCCAGCAGCTTCCCCCTGGTAGATACGCAGTATTTT	CASSFPLVDTQYF	.	TRBV11-1	TRBJ2-3	many
TGTGCCAGCAGCCAGCAAAGGATGTCACCCCTCCACTTT	CASSQQRMSPLHF	.	TRBV4-2	TRBJ1-6	many
TGTGCCAGCAGCGGGGGACTAGCGGAAAACTACGAGCAGTACTTC	CASSGGLAENYEQYF	TRBD2	TRBV5-5	TRBJ2-7	many
TGCGCCAGCAGCCGAGTGCCCGTGGACAGGGGATCTGAAAAACTGTTTTTT	CASSRVPVDRGSEKLFF	TRBD1	TRBV4-1	TRBJ1-4	many
TGTGCCAGCAGCTTAGACATTGACAATGAGCAGTTCTTC	CASSLDIDNEQFF	.	TRBV7-8	TRBJ2-1	many
TGTGCCAGCAGCCAAAGACAGGGGGCGGGCTATGGCTACACCTTC	CASSQRQGAGYGYTF	TRBD1	TRBV7-2	TRBJ1-2	many